The sequence of this T cell receptor beta chain was determined in a study of chemoradiotherapy in HPV16-positive cancers. Method: immunoSEQ multiplex PCR; TCRdb's copy keeps in-frame clones and lacks some. The sample includes 25,000 to 30,000 clones, 93% of them seen just once. Per germline, CDR1 LGHNA and CDR2 YSLEER. V gave up 0 bases and J gave up 3 bases; unmatched junction bases: 2. The CDR3 spans 15 residues. The sample here was blood, taken from a patient who underwent chemoradiotherapy. The receptor's source is a human donor with HPV-associated anogenital cancer. The rearrangement uses TRBV4-3 and TRBJ1-5; 7 nucleotides line up with TRBD1. DNA of the CDR3: TGCGCCAGCAGCCAAGACAGGGGGAACAATCAGCCCCAGCATTTT. Residues: CASSQDRGNNQPQHF.